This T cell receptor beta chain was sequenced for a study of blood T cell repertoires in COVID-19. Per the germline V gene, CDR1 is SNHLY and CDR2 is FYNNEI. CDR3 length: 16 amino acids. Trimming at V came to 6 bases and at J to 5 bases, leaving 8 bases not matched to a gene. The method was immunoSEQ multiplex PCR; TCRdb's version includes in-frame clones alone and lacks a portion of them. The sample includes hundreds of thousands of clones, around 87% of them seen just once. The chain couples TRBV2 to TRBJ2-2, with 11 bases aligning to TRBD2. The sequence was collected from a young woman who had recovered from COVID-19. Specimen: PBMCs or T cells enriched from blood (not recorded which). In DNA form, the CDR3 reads TGTGCCAGCAGGGGTAGCGGGGGGGCGTGGACCGGGGAGCTGTTTTTT. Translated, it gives CASRGSGGAWTGELFF.